The sequence of this TCR beta chain was determined in a study of glioma-infiltrating T cells. This clonotype was counted only a few times. What it binds is unknown. Given a much more abundant clone one base away, this may be a read error. Study conclusions and caveats: Very few CDR3 sequences were shared between tissue and blood. Gliomas, especially low-grade, showed above-expected tissue-blood divergence; non-neoplastic patients showed below.

TCR alpha and beta CDR3 regions were amplified from RNA using iRepertoire nested multiplex PCR. Each CDR3 protein is one row after TCRdb ran MiXCR on the multiplex PCR reads. The data contain 100,000 to 150,000 distinct CDR3 sequences, roughly 24% of them singletons. Germline CDR1 reads SGHTA; CDR2 reads FQGNSA. The CDR3 length is 14 residues. This rearrangement joins TRBV7-2 to TRBJ2-5; D is tentatively TRBD1 or TRBD2 (5 bases each). The origin of this receptor is a human donor with low-grade glioma or glioblastoma, undergoing nonglioma brain surgery, or in good health (not recorded which). Material for sequencing was glioma tissue, nonneoplastic brain tissue, or PBMCs (not recorded which). The CDR3 is CASRLGRQQETQYF. The CDR3 coding sequence is TGTGCCAGCCGCTTGGGACGGCAACAAGAGACCCAGTACTTC.